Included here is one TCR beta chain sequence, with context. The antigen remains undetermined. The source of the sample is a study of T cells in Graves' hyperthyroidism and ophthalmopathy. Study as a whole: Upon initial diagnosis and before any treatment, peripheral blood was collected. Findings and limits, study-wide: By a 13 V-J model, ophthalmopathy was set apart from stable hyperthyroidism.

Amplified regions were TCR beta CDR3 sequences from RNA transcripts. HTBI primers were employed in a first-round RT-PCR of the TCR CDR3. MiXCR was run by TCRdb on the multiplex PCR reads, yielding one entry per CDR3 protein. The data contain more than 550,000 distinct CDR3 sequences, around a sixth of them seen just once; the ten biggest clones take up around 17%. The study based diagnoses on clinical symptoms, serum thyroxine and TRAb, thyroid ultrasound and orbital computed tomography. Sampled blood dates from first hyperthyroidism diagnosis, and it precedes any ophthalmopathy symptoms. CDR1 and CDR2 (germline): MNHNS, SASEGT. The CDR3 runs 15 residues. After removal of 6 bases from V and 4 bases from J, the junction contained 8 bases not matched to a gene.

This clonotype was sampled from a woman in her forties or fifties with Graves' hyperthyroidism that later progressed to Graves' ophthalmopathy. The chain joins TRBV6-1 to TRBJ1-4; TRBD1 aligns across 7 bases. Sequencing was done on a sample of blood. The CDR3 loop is CASRTGTGRNEKLFF. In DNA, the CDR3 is TGTGCCAGCAGGACAGGGACCGGTCGTAATGAAAAACTGTTTTTT.